This T cell receptor beta chain originates from a study of Tregs in tolerant kidney transplant recipients. Across the study: Recipients received nonmyeloablative bone marrow transplants from related graft donors, with transient mixed chimerism. Study-wide findings and caveats: No direct test of biological reproducibility was done here. Tregs expanded with activated donor B cells seemed most donor-specific.

This clone showed up many times. Its antigen is as yet unknown. J was trimmed by 0 bases and V by 1 base; bases with no gene match: 8. The germline V gene encodes CDR1 KGHSH and CDR2 LQKENI. This CDR3 is built from 17 residues. CD4+CD25+CD127- Tregs, CD4+CD25- non-Tregs, CD4 and CD8 cells were sorted. TCRdb keeps only in-frame clones here, not all; method: immunoSEQ multiplex PCR. The data contain 90,000 to 130,000 clones, around 89% of them singletons. This TCR was recovered from a human donor who received a combined kidney and bone marrow transplant. The rearrangement joins TRBV18 to TRBJ1-2, with 7 bases identical to TRBD1. The specimen comprised CD4+ T cells from blood, sampled before the transplant. CDR3 coding DNA: TGTGCCAGCTCACCACGGGACAGCTCTACAGCTAACTATGGCTACACCTTC. It encodes CASSPRDSSTANYGYTF.